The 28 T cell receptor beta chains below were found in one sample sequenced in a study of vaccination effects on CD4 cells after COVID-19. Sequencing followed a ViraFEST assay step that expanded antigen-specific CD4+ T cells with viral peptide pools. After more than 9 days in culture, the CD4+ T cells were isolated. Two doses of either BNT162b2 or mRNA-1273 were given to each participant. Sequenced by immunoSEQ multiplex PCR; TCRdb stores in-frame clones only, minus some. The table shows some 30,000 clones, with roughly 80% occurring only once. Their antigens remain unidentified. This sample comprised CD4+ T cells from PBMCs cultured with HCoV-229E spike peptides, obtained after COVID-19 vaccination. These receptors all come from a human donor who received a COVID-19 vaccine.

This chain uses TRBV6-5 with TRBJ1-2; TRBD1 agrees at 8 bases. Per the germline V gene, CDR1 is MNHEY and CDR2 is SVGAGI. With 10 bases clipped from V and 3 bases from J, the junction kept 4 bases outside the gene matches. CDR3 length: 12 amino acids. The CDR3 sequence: CATGQGDYGYTF. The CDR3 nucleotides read TGTGCCACCGGACAGGGCGACTATGGCTACACCTTC.

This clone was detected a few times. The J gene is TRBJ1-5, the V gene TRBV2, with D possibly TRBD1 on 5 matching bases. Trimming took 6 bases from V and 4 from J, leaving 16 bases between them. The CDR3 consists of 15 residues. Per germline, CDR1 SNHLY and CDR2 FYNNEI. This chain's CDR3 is CASSAVTVSNQPQHF. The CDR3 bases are TGTGCCAGCAGCGCTGTGACAGTATCGAATCAGCCCCAGCATTTT.

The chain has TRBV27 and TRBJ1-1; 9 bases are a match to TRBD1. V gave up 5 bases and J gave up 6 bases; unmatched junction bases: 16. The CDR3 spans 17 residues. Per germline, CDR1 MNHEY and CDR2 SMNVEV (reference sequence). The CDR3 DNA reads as TGTGCCAGCAGTATCTGGTTCGGGACAGGGATGGTATCTGAAGCTTTCTTT. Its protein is CASSIWFGTGMVSEAFF.

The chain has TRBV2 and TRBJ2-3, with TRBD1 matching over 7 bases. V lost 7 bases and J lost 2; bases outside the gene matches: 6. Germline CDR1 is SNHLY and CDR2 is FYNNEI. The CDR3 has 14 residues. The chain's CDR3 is CASKSDRFTDTQYF. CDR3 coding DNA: TGTGCCAGCAAATCGGACAGGTTCACAGATACGCAGTATTTT. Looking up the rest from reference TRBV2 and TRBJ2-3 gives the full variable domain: EPEVTQTPSHQVTQMGQEVILRCVPISNHLYFYWYRQILGQKVEFLVSFYNNEISEKSEIFDDQFSVERPDGSNFTLKIRSTKLEDSAMYFCASKSDRFTDTQYFGPGTRLTVL.

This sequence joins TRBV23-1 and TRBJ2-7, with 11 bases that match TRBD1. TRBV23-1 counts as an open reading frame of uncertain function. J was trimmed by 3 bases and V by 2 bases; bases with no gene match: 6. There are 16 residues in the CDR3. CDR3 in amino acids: CASSQVGQGADYEQYF. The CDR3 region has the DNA TGCGCCAGCAGTCAAGTAGGACAGGGGGCGGACTACGAGCAGTACTTC.

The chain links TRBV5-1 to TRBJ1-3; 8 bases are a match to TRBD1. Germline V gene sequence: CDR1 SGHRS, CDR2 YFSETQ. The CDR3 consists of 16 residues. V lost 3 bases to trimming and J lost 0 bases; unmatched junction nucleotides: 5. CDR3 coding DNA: TGCGCCAGCAGCTGGGGGACAGGTAGCTCTGGAAACACCATATATTTT. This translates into CASSWGTGSSGNTIYF.

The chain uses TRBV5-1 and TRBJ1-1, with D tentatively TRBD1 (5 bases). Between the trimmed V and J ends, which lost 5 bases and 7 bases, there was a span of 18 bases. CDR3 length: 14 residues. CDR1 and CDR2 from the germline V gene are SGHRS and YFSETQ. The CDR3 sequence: CASSMGSGDLEAFF. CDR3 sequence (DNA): TGCGCCAGCAGTATGGGGTCGGGGGACCTTGAAGCTTTCTTT.

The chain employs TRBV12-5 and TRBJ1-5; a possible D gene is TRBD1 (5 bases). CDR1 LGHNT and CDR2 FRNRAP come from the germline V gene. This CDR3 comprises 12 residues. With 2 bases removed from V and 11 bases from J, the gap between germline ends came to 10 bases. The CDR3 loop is CASGLPRGAQHF. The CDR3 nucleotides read TGTGCTAGTGGTTTGCCACGGGGGGCCCAGCATTTT.

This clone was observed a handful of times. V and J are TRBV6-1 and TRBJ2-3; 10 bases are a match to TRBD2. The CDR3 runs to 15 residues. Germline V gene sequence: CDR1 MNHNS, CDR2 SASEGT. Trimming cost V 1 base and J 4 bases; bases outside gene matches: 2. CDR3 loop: CASSEEAGGPDTQYF. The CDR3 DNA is TGTGCCAGCAGTGAAGAAGCGGGGGGGCCAGATACGCAGTATTTT.

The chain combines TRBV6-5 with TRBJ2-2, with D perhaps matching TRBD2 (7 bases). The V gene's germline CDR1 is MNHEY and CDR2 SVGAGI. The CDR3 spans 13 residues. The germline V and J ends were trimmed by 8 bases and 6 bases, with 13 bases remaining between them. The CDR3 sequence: CASGGANAGELFF. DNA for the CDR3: TGTGCCAGCGGGGGGGCCAACGCCGGGGAGCTGTTTTTT.

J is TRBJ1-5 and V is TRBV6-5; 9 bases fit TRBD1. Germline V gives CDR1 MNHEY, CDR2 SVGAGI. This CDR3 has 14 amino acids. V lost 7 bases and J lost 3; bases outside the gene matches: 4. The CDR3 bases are TGTGCCAGCAATCGGGACAGGGTCAATCAGCCCCAGCATTTT. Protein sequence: CASNRDRVNQPQHF.

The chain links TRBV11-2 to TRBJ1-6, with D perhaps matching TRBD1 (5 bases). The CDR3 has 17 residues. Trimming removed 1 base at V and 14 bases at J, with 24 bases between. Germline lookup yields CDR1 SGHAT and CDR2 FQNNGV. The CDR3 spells CASSLGAFSQGSNTLHF. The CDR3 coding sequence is TGTGCCAGCAGCTTAGGGGCGTTTAGCCAGGGATCTAACACCCTCCACTTT.

CDR3 nucleotide sequence: TGTGCCAGTAGCGAGACAGGAGAAAATTCACCCCTCCACTTT. Amino acid sequence: CASSETGENSPLHF. This sequence joins TRBV19 and TRBJ1-6; perhaps TRBD1 as D (6 bases). The CDR3 sequence is 14 residues long. Germline lookup yields CDR1 LNHDA and CDR2 SQIVND (reference sequence). V was cut by 6 bases and J by 7 bases, with 13 bases left in between.

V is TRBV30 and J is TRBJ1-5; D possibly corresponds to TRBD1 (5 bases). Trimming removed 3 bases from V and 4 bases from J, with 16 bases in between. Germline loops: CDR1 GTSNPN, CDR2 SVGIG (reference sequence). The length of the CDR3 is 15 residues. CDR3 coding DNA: TGTGCCTGGAGACCCACAGGCGGGAGTAATCAGCCCCAGCATTTT. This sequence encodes CAWRPTGGSNQPQHF.

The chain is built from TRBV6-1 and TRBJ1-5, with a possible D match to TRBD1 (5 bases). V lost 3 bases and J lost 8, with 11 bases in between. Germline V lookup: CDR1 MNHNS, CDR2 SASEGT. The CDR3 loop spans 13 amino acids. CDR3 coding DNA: TGTGCCAGCAGTGACAGGGATGGTGAGCCCCAGCATTTT. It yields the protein CASSDRDGEPQHF.

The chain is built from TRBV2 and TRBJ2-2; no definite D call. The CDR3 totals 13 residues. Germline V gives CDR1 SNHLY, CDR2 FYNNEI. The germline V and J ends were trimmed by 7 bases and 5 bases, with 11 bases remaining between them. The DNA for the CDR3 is TGTGCCAGCAATATTGTCGAGACCGGGGAGCTGTTTTTT. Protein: CASNIVETGELFF.

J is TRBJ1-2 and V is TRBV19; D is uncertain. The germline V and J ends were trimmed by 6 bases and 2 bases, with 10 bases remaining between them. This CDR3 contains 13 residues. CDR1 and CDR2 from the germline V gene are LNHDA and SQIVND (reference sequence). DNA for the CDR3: TGTGCCAGTAGGCCCGACGGGAACTATGGCTACACCTTC. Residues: CASRPDGNYGYTF.

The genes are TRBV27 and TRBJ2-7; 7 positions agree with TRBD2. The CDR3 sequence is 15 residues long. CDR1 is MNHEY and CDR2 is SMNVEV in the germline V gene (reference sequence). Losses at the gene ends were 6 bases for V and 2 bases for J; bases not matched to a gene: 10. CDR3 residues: CASRLLSGPPYEQYF. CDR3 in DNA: TGTGCCAGCAGACTCCTTAGCGGGCCTCCCTACGAGCAGTACTTC.

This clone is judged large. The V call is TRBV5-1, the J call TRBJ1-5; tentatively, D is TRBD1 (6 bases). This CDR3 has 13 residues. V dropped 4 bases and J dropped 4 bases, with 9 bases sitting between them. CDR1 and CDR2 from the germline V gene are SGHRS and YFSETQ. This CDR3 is CASSNGQNQPQHF. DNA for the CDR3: TGCGCCAGCAGCAACGGACAGAATCAGCCCCAGCATTTT.

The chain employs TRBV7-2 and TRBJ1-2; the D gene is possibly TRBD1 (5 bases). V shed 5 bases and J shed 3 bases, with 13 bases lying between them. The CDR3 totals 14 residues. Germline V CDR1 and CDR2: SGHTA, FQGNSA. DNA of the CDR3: TGTGCCAGCAGCCGTACGGGGGGGGACTATGGCTACACCTTC. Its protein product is CASSRTGGDYGYTF.

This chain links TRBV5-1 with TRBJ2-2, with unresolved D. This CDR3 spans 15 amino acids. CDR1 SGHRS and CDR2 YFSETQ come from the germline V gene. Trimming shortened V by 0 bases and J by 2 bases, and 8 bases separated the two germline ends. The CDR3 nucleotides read TGCGCCAGCAGCTTGGCTCAAAAAAACACCGGGGAGCTGTTTTTT. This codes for CASSLAQKNTGELFF.

The CDR3 DNA reads as TGTGCTAGTGGTTTGGGGCGACAGAGTGAGCAGTTCTTC. Translating it yields CASGLGRQSEQFF. The chain joins TRBV12-5 to TRBJ2-1; D is possibly TRBD1 (5 bases). V lost 1 base to trimming and J lost 9 bases, with 10 bases between them. CDR1 is LGHNT, CDR2 FRNRAP, per germline. The CDR3 is 13 residues long. Full variable domain (remainder filled in from reference TRBV12-5 and TRBJ2-1): DARVTQTPRHKVTEMGQEVTMRCQPILGHNTVFWYRQTMMQGLELLAYFRNRAPLDDSGMPKDRFSAEMPDATLATLKIQPSEPRDSAVYFCASGLGRQSEQFFGPGTRLTVL.

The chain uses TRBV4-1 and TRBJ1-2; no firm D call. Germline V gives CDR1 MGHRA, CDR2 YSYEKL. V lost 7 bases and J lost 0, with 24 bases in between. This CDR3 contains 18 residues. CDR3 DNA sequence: TGCGCCAGCACCACTCTACTCGTGGCTTTTAAAACTAACTATGGCTACACCTTC. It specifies CASTTLLVAFKTNYGYTF.

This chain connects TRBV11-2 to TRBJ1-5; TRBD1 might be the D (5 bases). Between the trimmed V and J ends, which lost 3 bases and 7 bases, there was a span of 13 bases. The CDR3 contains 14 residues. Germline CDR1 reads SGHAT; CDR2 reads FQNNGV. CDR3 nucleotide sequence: TGTGCCAGCAGCTTTGGGGGGTTGGGGCAGCCCCAGCATTTT. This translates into CASSFGGLGQPQHF.

CDR3 sequence: CASSRQGANTEAFF. In nucleotides, the CDR3 is TGTGCCAGCAGCAGACAGGGGGCCAACACTGAAGCTTTCTTT. This chain connects TRBV5-5 to TRBJ1-1; TRBD1 aligns across 10 bases. Germline CDR1 and CDR2: SGHKS and YYEKEE (reference sequence). This CDR3 has 14 amino acids. V shed 4 bases, J shed 2 bases, and the junction held 2 bases outside the gene matches.

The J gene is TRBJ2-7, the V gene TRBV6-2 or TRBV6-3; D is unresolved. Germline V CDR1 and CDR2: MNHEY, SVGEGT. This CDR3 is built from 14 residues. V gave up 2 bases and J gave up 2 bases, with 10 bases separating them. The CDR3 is CASSYTTGPYEQYF. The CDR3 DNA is TGTGCCAGCAGTTACACAACGGGTCCCTACGAGCAGTACTTC.

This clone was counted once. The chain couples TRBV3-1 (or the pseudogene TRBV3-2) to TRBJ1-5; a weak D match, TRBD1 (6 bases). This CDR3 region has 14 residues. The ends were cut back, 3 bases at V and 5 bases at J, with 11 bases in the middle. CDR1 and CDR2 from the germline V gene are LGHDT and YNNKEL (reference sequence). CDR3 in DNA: TGTGCCAGCAGCCAGGCGGGGGCAGATCAGCCCCAGCATTTT. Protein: CASSQAGADQPQHF.

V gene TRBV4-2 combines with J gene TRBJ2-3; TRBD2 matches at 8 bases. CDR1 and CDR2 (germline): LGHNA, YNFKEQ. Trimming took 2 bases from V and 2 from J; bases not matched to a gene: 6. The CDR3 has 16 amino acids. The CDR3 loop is CASSQSIAGLTDTQYF. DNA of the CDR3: TGTGCCAGCAGCCAATCCATAGCGGGGCTCACAGATACGCAGTATTTT.